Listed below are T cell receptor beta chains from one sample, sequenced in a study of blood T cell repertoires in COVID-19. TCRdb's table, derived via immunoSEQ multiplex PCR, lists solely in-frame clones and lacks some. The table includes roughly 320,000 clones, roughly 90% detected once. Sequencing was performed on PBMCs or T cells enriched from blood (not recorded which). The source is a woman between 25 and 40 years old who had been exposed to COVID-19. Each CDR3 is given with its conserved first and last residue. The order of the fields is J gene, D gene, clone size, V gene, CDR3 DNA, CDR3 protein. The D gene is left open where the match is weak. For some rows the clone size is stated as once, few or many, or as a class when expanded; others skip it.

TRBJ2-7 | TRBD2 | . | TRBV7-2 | TGTGCCAGCAGCACCGGACTAGCGGGGTTATACGAGCAGTACTTC | CASSTGLAGLYEQYF
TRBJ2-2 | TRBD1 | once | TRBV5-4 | TGTGCCAGCAGACCGGACAGGGTGGCCACCGGGGAGCTGTTTTTT | CASRPDRVATGELFF
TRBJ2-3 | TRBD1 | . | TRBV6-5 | TGTGCCAGCAGGAGGGGGCCCACTAGCACAGATACGCAGTATTTT | CASRRGPTSTDTQYF
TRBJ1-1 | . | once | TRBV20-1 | TGCAGTGCTGGGGCTAGCGCTGAAGCTTTCTTT | CSAGASAEAFF
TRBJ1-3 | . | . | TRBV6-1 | TGTGCCAGCAGTGAAGCCCGAGGCGCTGGAAACACCATATATTTT | CASSEARGAGNTIYF
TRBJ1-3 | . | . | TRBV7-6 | TGTGCCAGCAGGACGACAGGAACTTCTGGAAACACCATATATTTT | CASRTTGTSGNTIYF
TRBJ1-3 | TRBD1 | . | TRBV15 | TGTGCCACCAGCAAAGGGGGCCGCCGCTCTGGAAACACCATATATTTT | CATSKGGRRSGNTIYF
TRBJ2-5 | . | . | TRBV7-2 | TGTGCCAGCAGCACCACCATAGCCCTCGGAGAGACCCAGTACTTC | CASSTTIALGETQYF
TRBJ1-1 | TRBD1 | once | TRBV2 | TGTGCCAGCATGCAGGGGGTTGATGCTTTCTTT | CASMQGVDAFF
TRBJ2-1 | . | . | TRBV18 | TGTGCCAGCTCACGACAGAATGAGCAGTTCTTC | CASSRQNEQFF
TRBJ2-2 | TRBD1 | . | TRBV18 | TGTGCCAGCTCACGTGGCAGACAGGGTGCAGGGGAGCTGTTTTTT | CASSRGRQGAGELFF
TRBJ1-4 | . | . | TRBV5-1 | TGCGCCAGCAGCCCGCTTGGGGGGTGGAATGAAAAACTGTTTTTT | CASSPLGGWNEKLFF
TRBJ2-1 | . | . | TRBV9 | TGTGCCAGCAGCGTAGACGCGGGCTCGTACAATGAGCAGTTCTTC | CASSVDAGSYNEQFF
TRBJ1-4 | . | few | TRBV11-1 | TGTGCCAGCAGTGGGGCCCGCAGGGAAAGGAATGAAAAACTGTTTTTT | CASSGARRERNEKLFF
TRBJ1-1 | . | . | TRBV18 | TGTGCCAGCTCACCAAGCCTGAACACTGAAGCTTTCTTT | CASSPSLNTEAFF
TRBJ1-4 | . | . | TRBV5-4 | TGTGCCAGACCCGGCGGCCTGGGGGGAGCTAATGAAAAACTGTTTTTT | CARPGGLGGANEKLFF
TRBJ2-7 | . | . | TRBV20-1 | TGCAGTGCTCAGGACTATTACGAGCAGTACTTC | CSAQDYYEQYF
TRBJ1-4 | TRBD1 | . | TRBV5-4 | TGTGCCAGCAGCCCCACCTGGACAGGGGGGGGTGAAAAACTGTTTTTT | CASSPTWTGGGEKLFF
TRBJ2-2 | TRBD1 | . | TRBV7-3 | TGTGCCAGCAGCCGGTCTCCGGGACAGGGGAGGGTAGGAGAGCTGTTTTTT | CASSRSPGQGRVGELFF
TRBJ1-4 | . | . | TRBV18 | TGTGCCAGCTCACCATACGGGGGAAGCTCTGAAAAACTGTTTTTT | CASSPYGGSSEKLFF